This T cell receptor beta chain was recovered during a study of response to subunit inactivated influenza vaccine. CDR1 and CDR2 (germline): MNHEY, SVGEGT. The CDR3 sequence is 14 residues long. V dropped 6 bases and J dropped 10 bases, with 16 bases sitting between them. TCRdb reprocessed the RT-PCR reads via MiXCR and lists one record per CDR3 protein. The sample yields under 850,000 distinct CDR3 sequences, roughly 20% seen once. The V call is TRBV6-2 or TRBV6-3, the J call TRBJ2-6; D may match TRBD1 or TRBD2 (5 bases each). The clonotype originates from a man aged 45 to 65 who received an inactivated influenza vaccine. This specimen consisted of PBMCs from blood, obtained 4 to 6 days after vaccination. The CDR3 DNA is TGTGCCAGCAGCAGGGACGTGTCGTTAAACGTCCTGACTTTC. Its translation: CASSRDVSLNVLTF.